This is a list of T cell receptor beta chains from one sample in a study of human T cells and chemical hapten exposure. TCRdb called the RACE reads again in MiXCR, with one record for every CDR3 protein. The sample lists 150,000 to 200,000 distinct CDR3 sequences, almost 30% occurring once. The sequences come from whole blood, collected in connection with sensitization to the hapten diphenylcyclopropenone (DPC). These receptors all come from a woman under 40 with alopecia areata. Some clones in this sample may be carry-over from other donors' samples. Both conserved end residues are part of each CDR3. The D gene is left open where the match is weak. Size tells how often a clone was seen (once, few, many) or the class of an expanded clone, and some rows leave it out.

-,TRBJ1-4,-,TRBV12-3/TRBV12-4,TGTGCCAGCAGGCAGCTCGGACAGCTCTCTAATGAAAAACTGTTTTTT,CASRQLGQLSNEKLFF
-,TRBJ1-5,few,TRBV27,TGTGCCAGCAGTCTCCGGGACCCCAGACTGGGGCAGCCCCAGCATTTT,CASSLRDPRLGQPQHF
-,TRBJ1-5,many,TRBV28,TGTGCCAGCAGTTTAGGGACACCTAGCAATCAGCCCCAGCATTTT,CASSLGTPSNQPQHF
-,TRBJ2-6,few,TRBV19,TGTGCCAGTAGTTCGACAGCTACTGGGGCCAACGTCCTGACTTTC,CASSSTATGANVLTF
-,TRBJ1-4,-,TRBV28,TGTGCCAGCAGTTTGCCTTGGGCACCGGGGAGTGAAAAACTGTTTTTT,CASSLPWAPGSEKLFF
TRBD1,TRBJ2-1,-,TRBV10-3,TGTGCCATCAGGGACAGGGGTGACAATGAGCAGTTCTTC,CAIRDRGDNEQFF
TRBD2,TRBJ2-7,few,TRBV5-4,TGTGCCAGCAGCTCCGGAGGAGCGGGAAACTCCTACGAGCAGTACTTC,CASSSGGAGNSYEQYF
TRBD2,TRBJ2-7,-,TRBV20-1,TGCAGTGCTAAACCGAGCGGGGGGGCGGGTGAGCAGTACTTC,CSAKPSGGAGEQYF
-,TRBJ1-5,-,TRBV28,TGTGCCAGCAGTTTTGGCGGGGTGGGCAATCAGCCCCAGCATTTT,CASSFGGVGNQPQHF
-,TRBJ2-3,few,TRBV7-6,TGTGCCAGCAGCTTTTTCCAGAGCACAGATACGCAGTATTTT,CASSFFQSTDTQYF
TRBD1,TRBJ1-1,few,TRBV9,TGTGCCAGCAGCGAGGACAGGGGCAACACTGAAGCTTTCTTT,CASSEDRGNTEAFF
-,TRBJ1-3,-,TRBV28,TGTGCCAGCAGTCCCCAGGCAGGGGCCCCTGGAAACACCATATATTTT,CASSPQAGAPGNTIYF
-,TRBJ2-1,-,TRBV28,TGTGCCAGCAGTTTGGCTCAAATTTCCAATGAGCAGTTCTTC,CASSLAQISNEQFF
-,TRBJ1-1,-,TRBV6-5,TGTGCCAGCAGTTACTCACAGGGCTACACTGAAGCTTTCTTT,CASSYSQGYTEAFF
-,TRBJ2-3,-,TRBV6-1,TGTGCCACCTCATTAGGCAGCACAGATACGCAGTATTTT,CATSLGSTDTQYF
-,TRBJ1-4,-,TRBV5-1,TGCGCCAGCAGCTTGGACAGGGCGGGTGAAAAACTGTTTTTT,CASSLDRAGEKLFF
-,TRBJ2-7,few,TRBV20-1,TGCAGTGCTACCGACAGGGAGGACCCCTACGAGCAGTACTTC,CSATDREDPYEQYF
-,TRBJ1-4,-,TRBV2,TGTGCCAGCACCGACCCTAATGAAAAACTGTTTTTT,CASTDPNEKLFF
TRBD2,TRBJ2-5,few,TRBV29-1,TGCAGCGTTGAAGGGCGGGGGTATCGAGCGGGAGGGGAGACCCAGTACTTC,CSVEGRGYRAGGETQYF
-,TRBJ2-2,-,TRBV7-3,TGTGCCGGACCCGGGGGGGAGCTGTTTTTT,CAGPGGELFF
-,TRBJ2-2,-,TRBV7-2,TGTGCCAGCAGCCCACAATATCCCGGGGAGCTGTTTTTT,CASSPQYPGELFF
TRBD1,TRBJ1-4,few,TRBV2,TGTGCCAGCAGTCTACAGGGGGCTGCAACTAATGAAAAACTGTTTTTT,CASSLQGAATNEKLFF
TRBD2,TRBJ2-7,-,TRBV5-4,TGTGCCAGCAGCACAGGACTAGTCCCCTACGAGCAGTACTTC,CASSTGLVPYEQYF
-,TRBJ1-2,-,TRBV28,TGTGCCAGCAGCAAAGAAGAATCCTATGGCTACACCTTC,CASSKEESYGYTF
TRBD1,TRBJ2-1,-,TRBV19,TGTGCCAGTAGTATGACAGGGGGCAGGTACAATGAACAGTTCTTC,CASSMTGGRYNEQFF
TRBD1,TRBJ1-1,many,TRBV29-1,TGCAGCGTTGGTGGACAGGGCCGGACTGAAGCTTTCTTT,CSVGGQGRTEAFF
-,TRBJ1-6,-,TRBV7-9,TGTGCCAGCAGCTTAGATGGCCTCGCCCTCCACTTT,CASSLDGLALHF
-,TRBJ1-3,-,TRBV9,TGTGCCAGCAGCGTAGGTCCGAATTTCGGAAACACCATATATTTT,CASSVGPNFGNTIYF
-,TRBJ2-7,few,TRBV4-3,TGCGCCAGCAGCCAAGATAAGGCAGACGAGCAGTACTTC,CASSQDKADEQYF
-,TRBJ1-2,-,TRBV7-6,TGTGCCAGCAGCTTAGGAACGCAGGGAGGCTACACCTTC,CASSLGTQGGYTF
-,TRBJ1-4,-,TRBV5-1,TGCGCCAGCTCCCTCGGGTCTCCTAATGAAAAACTGTTTTTT,CASSLGSPNEKLFF
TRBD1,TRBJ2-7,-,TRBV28,TGTGCCAGCAGTCTCGTGGGACAGGGGATGGACGAGCAGTACTTC,CASSLVGQGMDEQYF
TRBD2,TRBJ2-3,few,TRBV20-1,TGCAGTGCTAGTTCTAGCGGACACACAGATACGCAGTATTTT,CSASSSGHTDTQYF
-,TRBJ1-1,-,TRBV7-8,TGTGCCAGCAGTCCCGCACGGGGGAAAAGCGCTGAAGCTTTCTTT,CASSPARGKSAEAFF
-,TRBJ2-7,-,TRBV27,TGTGCCAGCAGTGGAGCGGGCGAGCAGTACTTC,CASSGAGEQYF
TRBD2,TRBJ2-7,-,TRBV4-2,TGTGCCAGCAGCCAAGATGTCGGGACTAGCGGCTACTACGAGCAGTACTTC,CASSQDVGTSGYYEQYF
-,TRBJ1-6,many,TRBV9,TGTGCCAGCAGGCCTGAGGGGAACCTAAATTCACCCCTCCACTTT,CASRPEGNLNSPLHF
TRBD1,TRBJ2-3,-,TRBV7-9,TGTGCCAGCAGCCTGGGACAGCCCACAGATACGCAGTATTTT,CASSLGQPTDTQYF
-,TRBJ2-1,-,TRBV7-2,TGTGCCAGCAGCCCCCGCCCCAGCGAGAGCTCCTACAATGAGCAGTTCTTC,CASSPRPSESSYNEQFF
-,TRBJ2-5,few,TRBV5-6,TGTGCCAGCAGCTTCGTCGGGGCGCGGGGGACCCAGTACTTC,CASSFVGARGTQYF
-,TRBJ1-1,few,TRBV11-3,TGTGCCAGCAGCTTCAGCATGAACACTGAAGCTTTCTTT,CASSFSMNTEAFF
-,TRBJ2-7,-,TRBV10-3,TGTGCCATCAGTGAGCGGGGGGCTACCTACGAGCAGTACTTC,CAISERGATYEQYF
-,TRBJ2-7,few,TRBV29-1,TGCAGCGTTGAAGATTCGGACAGTTATTCCTACGAGCAGTACTTC,CSVEDSDSYSYEQYF
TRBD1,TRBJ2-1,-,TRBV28,TGTGCCAGCAGTTACAGGGGGCGGTTAAATGAGCAGTTCTTC,CASSYRGRLNEQFF
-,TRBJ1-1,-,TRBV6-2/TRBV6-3,TGTGCCAGCAGTTCCCCATTCAGGGGAGGGACTGAAGCTTTCTTT,CASSSPFRGGTEAFF
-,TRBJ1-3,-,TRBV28,TGTGCCAGCAGTTTCCCTCCGCGAGCGGGACAAACTGGAAACACCATATATTTT,CASSFPPRAGQTGNTIYF
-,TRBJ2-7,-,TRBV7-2,TGTGCCAGCAGCCGCGACAGTATCTACGAGCAGTACTTC,CASSRDSIYEQYF
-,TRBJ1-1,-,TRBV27,TGTGCCAGCAGTACTGCCCTAATGAACACTGAAGCTTTCTTT,CASSTALMNTEAFF
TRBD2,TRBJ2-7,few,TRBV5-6,TGTGCCAGCAGCTGGGGTCAAGCGGGGGGTTCATACGAGCAGTACTTC,CASSWGQAGGSYEQYF
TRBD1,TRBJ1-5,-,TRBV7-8,TGTGCCAGCAGCCCCCGACAGGGGGCTTTCAATCAGCCCCAGCATTTT,CASSPRQGAFNQPQHF
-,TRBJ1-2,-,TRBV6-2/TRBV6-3,TGTGCCAGCAATGAGAGGATGTATGGCTACACCTTC,CASNERMYGYTF
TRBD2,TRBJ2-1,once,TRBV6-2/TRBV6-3,TGTGCCAGCAGTCGGGGGGGCCCCTACAATGAGCAGTTCTTC,CASSRGGPYNEQFF
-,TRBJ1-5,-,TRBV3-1,TGTGCCAGCAGCCCTACAAGTAGCAATCAGCCCCAGCATTTT,CASSPTSSNQPQHF
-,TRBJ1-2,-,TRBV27,TGTGCCAGCAGTTTCAGAGGGGGGGCCTATGGCTACACCTTC,CASSFRGGAYGYTF
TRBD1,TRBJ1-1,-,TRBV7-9,TGTGCCAGCAGCCCGACAGGGGCGCCGGACACTGAAGCTTTCTTT,CASSPTGAPDTEAFF
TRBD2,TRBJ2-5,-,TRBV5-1,TGCGCCAGTTGCAGCGGGGGATCGATCGAGACCCAGTACTTC,CASCSGGSIETQYF
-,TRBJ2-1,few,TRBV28,TGTGCCAGCAGTCCGCCGGAGGGGGATTTTTTGGGGCAGTTCTTC,CASSPPEGDFLGQFF